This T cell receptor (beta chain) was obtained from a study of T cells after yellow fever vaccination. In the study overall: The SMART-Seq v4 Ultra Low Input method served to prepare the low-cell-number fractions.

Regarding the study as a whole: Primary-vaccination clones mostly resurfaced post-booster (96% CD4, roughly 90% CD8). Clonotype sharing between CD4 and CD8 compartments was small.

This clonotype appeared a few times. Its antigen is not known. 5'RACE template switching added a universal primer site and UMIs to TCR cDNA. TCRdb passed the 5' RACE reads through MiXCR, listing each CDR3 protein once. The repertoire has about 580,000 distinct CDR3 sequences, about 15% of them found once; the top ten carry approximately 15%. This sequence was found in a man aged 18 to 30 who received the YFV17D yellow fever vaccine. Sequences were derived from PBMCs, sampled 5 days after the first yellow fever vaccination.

The CDR3 DNA follows: TGTGCCAGCATGGGCCCGGCGGCCACTGAAGCTTTCTTT. Translation: CASMGPAATEAFF. V usage is TRBV6-6 and J usage is TRBJ1-1; D is undetermined. This CDR3 has 13 amino acids. V shed 7 bases and J shed 4 bases, with 13 bases lying between them. Germline CDR1 reads MNHNY; CDR2 reads SVGAGI (reference sequence).